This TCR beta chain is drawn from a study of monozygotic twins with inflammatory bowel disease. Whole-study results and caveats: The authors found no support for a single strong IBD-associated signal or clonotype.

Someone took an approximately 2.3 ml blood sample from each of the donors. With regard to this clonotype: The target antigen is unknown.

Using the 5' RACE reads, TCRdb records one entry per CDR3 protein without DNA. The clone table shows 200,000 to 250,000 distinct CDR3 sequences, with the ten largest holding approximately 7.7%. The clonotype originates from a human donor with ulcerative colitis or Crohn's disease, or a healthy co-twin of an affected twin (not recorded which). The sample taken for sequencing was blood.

The chain's CDR3 is CSASRNNFEQYF. The chain uses TRBV20-1 and TRBJ2-7. Germline V gene lookup returns CDR1 DFQATT and CDR2 SNEGSKA (reference sequence). The CDR3 totals 12 residues.